This TCR beta chain came from a study of T-cell reconstitution after alpha-beta-depleted transplantation in children. Preparation of the TCRbeta library involved a method that used unique molecular identifiers. TCRdb itself ran the PCR reads through MiXCR, one entry per CDR3 protein. This sample carries roughly 570,000 distinct CDR3 sequences, 25% to 30% of them seen once, and the ten largest clones take around 36%. With regard to this clonotype: The junction and the germline gene differ at one end; a read error may be behind it.

This receptor was taken from a boy younger than two with Wiskott-Aldrich syndrome, due to receive a stem cell transplant. The starting material was PBMCs, obtained before TCRalphabeta/CD19-depleted stem cell transplant.

Here the CDR3 reads CASSYKGNTINF. In DNA form, the CDR3 reads TGTGCCAGCAGTTACAAGGGAAACACCATAAATTTT. This chain connects TRBV6-6 to TRBJ1-3; D unresolved. The CDR3 is 12 residues long. CDR1 MNHNY and CDR2 SVGAGI come from the germline V gene (reference sequence).